This TCR beta chain was obtained from a study of blood T cell repertoires in COVID-19. This CDR3 spans 14 amino acids. CDR1 is SGHDT and CDR2 is YYEEEE in the germline V gene. With V trimmed by 0 bases and J by 8 bases, 6 bases remained unmatched. In the authors' workflow: Reference gene primer amplification in the assay estimated nucleated cell counts. Only in-frame clones appear in the TCRdb table, and some are missing; sequencing was by immunoSEQ multiplex PCR. D and trimming were read from the DNA, whereas the V and J calls and clone size are those reported in that table. Here the sample spans about 320,000 clones, around four fifths being singletons.

The specimen was peripheral blood. This TCR derives from a woman between 50 and 59 years old with acute or convalescent COVID-19. The V call is TRBV5-6, the J call TRBJ1-2; 8 bases map to TRBD1. The CDR3 DNA follows: TGTGCCAGCAGCTTGGAGCAGGGGGCATCCGGCTACACCTTC. Protein: CASSLEQGASGYTF.